This T cell receptor (beta chain) was recorded in a study of response to subunit inactivated influenza vaccine. Overall study findings and caveats: New T cells are recruited in small numbers by each seasonal influenza vaccination, according to the authors' suggestion.

About this clonotype: Its antigen is not identified.

Each CDR3 protein is one row after TCRdb ran MiXCR on the RT-PCR reads. The sample lists roughly 630,000 distinct CDR3 sequences, about 14% seen once, with 7.5% to 9% in the top ten. Sequences were derived from PBMCs from blood, sampled around 14 days before vaccination. The source is a middle-aged man who received an inactivated influenza vaccine.

The CDR3, as DNA: TGTGCCAGCAGCCAGGGGGTTGGATATGGCTACACCTTC. It specifies CASSQGVGYGYTF. This chain connects TRBV12-3 or TRBV12-4 to TRBJ1-2; TRBD1 matches at 7 bases. Germline trimming cut 6 bases from V and 5 bases from J; bases unmatched to any gene: 6. The CDR3 consists of 13 residues.